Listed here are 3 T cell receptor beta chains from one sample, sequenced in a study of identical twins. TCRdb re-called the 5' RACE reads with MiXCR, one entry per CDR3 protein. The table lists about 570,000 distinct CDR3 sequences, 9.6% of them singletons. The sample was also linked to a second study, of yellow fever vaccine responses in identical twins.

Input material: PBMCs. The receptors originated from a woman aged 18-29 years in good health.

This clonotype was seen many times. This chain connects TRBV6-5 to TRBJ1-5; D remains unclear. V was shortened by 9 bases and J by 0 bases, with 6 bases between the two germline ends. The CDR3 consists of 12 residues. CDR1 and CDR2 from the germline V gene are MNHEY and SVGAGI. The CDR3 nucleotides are TGTGCCAGTGGACTTAGCAATCAGCCCCAGCATTTT. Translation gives CASGLSNQPQHF.

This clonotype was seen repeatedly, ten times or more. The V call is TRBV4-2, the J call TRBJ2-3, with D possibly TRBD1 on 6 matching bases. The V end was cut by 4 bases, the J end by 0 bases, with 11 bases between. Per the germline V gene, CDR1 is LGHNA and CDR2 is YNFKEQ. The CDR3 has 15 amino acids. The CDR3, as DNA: TGTGCCAGCAGCCCGACAGGCACTAGCACAGATACGCAGTATTTT. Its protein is CASSPTGTSTDTQYF.

CDR3 region: CATSDLPDRGYNEQFF. The CDR3 DNA reads as TGTGCCACCAGTGATTTGCCGGACAGGGGCTACAATGAGCAGTTCTTC. This chain connects TRBV24-1 to TRBJ2-1, with TRBD1 identical over 9 bases. Trimming at V came to 0 bases and at J to 3 bases, leaving 2 bases not matched to a gene. The CDR3 length is 16 residues. Germline CDR1 KGHDR, CDR2 SFDVKD.